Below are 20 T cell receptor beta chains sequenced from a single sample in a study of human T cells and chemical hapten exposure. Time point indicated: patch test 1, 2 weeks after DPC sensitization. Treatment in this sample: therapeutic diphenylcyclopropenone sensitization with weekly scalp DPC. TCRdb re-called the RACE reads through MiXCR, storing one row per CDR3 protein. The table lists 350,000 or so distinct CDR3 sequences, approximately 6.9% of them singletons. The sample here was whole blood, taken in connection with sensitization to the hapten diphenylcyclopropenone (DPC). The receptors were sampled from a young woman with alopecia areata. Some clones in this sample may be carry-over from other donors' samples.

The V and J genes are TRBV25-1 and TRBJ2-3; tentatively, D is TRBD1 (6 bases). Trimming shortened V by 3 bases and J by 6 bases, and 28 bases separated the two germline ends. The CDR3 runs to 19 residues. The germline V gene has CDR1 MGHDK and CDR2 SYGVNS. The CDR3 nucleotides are TGTGCCAGCAGTGATTCCCTAAACCCTACGACAGGTGGGGTGGATACGCAGTATTTT. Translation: CASSDSLNPTTGGVDTQYF.

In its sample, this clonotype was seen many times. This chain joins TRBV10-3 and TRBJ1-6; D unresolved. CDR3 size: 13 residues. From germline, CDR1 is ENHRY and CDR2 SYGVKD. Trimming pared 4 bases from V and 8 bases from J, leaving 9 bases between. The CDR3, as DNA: TGTGCCATCAGTGCCGGGTTAGATTCACCCCTCCACTTT. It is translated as CAISAGLDSPLHF.

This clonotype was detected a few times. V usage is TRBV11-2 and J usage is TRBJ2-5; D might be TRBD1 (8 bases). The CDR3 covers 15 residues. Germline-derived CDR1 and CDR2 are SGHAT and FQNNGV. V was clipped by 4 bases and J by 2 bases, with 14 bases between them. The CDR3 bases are TGTGCCAGCAGCTACACAGGGGGGGTTCAAGAGACCCAGTACTTC. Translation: CASSYTGGVQETQYF.

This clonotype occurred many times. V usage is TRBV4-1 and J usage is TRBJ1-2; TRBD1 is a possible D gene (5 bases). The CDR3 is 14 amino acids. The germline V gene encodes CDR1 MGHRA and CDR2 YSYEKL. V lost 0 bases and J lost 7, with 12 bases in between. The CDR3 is CASSQEIGDTGYTF. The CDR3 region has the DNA TGCGCCAGCAGCCAAGAAATAGGGGATACTGGCTACACCTTC.

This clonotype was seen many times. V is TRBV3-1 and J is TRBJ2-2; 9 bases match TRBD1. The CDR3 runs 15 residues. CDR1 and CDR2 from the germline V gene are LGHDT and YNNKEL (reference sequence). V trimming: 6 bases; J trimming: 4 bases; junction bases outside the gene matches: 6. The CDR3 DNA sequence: TGTGCCAGCAGGCCCGGGACAGGGTCCACCGGGGAGCTGTTTTTT. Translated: CASRPGTGSTGELFF.

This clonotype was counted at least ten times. This CDR3 reads CSAGGPPDTQYF. The CDR3 DNA is TGCAGTGCAGGAGGACCACCAGATACGCAGTATTTT. The chain joins TRBV20-1 to TRBJ2-3; maybe TRBD2 (5 bases). V shed 6 bases and J shed 4 bases, with 11 bases lying between them. Per germline, CDR1 DFQATT and CDR2 SNEGSKA (reference sequence). This CDR3 region has 12 residues.

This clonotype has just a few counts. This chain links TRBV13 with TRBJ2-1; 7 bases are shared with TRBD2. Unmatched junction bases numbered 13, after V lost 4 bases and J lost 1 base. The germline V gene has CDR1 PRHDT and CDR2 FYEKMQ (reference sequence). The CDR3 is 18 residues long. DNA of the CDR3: TGTGCCAGCAGCTCAATAAACGGAGCGGGGTTTTCCTACAATGAGCAGTTCTTC. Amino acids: CASSSINGAGFSYNEQFF.

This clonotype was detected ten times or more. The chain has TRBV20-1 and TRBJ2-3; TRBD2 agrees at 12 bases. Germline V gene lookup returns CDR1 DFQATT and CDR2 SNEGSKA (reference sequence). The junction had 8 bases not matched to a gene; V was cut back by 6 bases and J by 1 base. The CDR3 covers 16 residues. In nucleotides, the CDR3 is TGCAGTGCCACTAGCGGGGGGACTGGTCGCACAGATACGCAGTATTTT. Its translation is CSATSGGTGRTDTQYF.

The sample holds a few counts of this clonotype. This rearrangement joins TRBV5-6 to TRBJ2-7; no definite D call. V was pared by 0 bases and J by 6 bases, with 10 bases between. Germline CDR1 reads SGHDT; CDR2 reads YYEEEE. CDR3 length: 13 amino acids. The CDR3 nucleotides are TGTGCCAGCAGCTTGGTCCCGGGCTCCGAGCAGTACTTC. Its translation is CASSLVPGSEQYF. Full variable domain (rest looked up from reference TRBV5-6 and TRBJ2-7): DAGVTQSPTHLIKTRGQQVTLRCSPKSGHDTVSWYQQALGQGPQFIFQYYEEEERQRGNFPDRFSGHQFPNYSSELNVNALLLGDSALYLCASSLVPGSEQYFGPGTRLTVT.

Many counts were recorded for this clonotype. This CDR3 reads CASSLTLGTIYF. The CDR3 DNA sequence: TGCGCCAGCAGCCTTACACTTGGCACCATATATTTT. The V and J genes are TRBV4-3 and TRBJ1-3, with unresolved D. Trimming took 4 bases from V and 9 from J, leaving 10 bases between them. The CDR3 covers 12 residues. Germline V CDR1 and CDR2: LGHNA, YSLEER.

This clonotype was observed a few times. The CDR3 nucleotides are TGTGCCAGCTCACCACAGCAGGGGAGAGGTAATCAGCCCCAGCATTTT. This translates into CASSPQQGRGNQPQHF. The rearrangement links TRBV18 to TRBJ1-5; perhaps TRBD1 as D (6 bases). Germline V gene lookup returns CDR1 KGHSH and CDR2 LQKENI. Trimming cost V 1 base and J 4 bases, with 14 bases left between them. The CDR3 sequence is 16 residues long.

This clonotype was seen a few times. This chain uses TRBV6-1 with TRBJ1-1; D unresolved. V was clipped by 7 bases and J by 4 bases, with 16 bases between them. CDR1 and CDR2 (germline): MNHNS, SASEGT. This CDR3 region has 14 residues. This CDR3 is CASTRSPGVTEAFF. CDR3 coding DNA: TGTGCCAGCACCCGGTCCCCAGGCGTCACTGAAGCTTTCTTT.

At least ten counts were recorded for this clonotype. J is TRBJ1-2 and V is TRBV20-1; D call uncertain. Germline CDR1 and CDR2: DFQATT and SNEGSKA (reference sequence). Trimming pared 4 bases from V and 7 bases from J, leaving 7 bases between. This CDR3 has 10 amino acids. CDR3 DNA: TGCAGTGCTAAGCTCGGTGGCTACACCTTC. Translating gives CSAKLGGYTF.

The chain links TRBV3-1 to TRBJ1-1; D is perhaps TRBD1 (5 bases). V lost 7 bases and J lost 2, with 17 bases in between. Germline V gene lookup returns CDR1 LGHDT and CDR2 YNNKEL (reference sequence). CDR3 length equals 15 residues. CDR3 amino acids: CASTQWRGPNTEAFF. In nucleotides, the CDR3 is TGTGCCAGCACCCAGTGGAGGGGTCCAAACACTGAAGCTTTCTTT.

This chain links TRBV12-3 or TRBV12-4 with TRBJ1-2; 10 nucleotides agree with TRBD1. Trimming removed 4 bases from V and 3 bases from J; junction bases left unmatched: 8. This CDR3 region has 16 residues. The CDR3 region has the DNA TGTGCCAGCAGTTCTACCGGGACAGGGGCCCACTATGGCTACACCTTC. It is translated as CASSSTGTGAHYGYTF.

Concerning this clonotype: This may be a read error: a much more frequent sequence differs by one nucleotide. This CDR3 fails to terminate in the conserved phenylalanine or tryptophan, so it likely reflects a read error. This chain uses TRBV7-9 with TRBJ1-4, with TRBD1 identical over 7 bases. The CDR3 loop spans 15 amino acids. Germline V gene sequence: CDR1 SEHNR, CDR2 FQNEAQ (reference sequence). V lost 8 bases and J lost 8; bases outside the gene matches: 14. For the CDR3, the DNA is TGTGCCAGCGGCGGGGCCGGGACAGTCCAGGAAAAACTGTTTTTA. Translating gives CASGGAGTVQEKLFL.

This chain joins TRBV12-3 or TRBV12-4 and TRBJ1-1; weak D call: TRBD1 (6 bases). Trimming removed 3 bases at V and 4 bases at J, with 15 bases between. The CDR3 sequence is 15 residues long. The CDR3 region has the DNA TGTGCCAGCAGTTTTAAGCAGGGGCGGTTCACTGAAGCTTTCTTT. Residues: CASSFKQGRFTEAFF.

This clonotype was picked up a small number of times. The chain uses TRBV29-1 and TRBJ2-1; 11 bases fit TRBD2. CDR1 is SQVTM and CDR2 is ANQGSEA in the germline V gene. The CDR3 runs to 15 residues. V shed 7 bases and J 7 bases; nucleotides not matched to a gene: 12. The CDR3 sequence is CSATPGTSGGNEQFF. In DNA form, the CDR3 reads TGCAGCGCGACCCCGGGAACTAGCGGGGGAAATGAGCAGTTCTTC.

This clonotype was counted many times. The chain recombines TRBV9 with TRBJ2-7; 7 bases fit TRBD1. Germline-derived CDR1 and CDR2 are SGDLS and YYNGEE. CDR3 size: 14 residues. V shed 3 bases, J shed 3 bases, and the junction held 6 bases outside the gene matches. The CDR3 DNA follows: TGTGCCAGCAGCGCGGGGACAGACCTCTACGAGCAGTACTTC. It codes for CASSAGTDLYEQYF. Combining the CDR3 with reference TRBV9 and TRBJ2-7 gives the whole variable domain DSGVTQTPKHLITATGQRVTLRCSPRSGDLSVYWYQQSLDQGLQFLIQYYNGEERAKGNILERFSAQQFPDLHSELNLSSLELGDSALYFCASSAGTDLYEQYFGPGTRLTVT.

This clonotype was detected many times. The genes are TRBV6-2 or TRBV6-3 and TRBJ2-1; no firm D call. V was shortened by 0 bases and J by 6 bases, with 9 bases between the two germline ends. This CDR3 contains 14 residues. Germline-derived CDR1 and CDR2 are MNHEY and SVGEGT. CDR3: CASSYSSVANEQFF. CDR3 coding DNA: TGTGCCAGCAGTTACTCGTCAGTAGCCAATGAGCAGTTCTTC.